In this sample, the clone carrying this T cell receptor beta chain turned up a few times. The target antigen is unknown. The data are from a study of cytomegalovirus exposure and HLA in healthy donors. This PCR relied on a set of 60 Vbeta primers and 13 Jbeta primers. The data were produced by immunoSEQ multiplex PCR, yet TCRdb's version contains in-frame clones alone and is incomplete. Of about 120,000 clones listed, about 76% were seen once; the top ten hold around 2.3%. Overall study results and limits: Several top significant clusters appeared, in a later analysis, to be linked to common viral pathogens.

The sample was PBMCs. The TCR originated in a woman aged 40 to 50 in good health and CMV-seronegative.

The CDR3 region has the DNA TGTGCCAGCAGTGCCGGGACAGGGGGCTCCTACGAGCAGTACTTC. This gives the protein CASSAGTGGSYEQYF. V and J are TRBV6-1 and TRBJ2-7, with TRBD1 matching over 11 bases. With V trimmed by 4 bases and J by 0 bases, 2 bases remained unmatched. Germline-derived CDR1 and CDR2 are MNHNS and SASEGT. The CDR3 length is 15 residues.